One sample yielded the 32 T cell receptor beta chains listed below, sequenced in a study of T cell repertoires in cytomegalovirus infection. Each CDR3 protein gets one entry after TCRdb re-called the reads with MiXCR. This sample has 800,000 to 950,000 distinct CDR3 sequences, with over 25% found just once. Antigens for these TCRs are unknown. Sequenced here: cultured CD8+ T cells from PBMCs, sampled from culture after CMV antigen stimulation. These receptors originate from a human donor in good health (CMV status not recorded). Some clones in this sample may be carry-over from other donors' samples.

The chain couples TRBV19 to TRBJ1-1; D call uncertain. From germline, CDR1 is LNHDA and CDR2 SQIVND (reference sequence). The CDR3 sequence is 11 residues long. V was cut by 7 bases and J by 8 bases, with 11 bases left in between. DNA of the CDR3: TGTGCCAGTACCTCGGGGATCGAAGCTTTCTTT. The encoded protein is CASTSGIEAFF.

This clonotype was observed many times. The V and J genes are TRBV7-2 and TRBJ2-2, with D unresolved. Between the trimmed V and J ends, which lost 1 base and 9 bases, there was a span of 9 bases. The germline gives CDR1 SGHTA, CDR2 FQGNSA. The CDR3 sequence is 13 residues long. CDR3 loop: CASSLVDLRELFF. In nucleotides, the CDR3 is TGTGCCAGCAGCTTAGTCGACCTCCGGGAGCTGTTTTTT.

CDR3 region: CASSPTGHNTEAFF. As DNA, the CDR3 is TGTGCCAGCAGTCCCACCGGACACAACACTGAAGCTTTCTTT. The gene calls are TRBV6-6 and TRBJ1-1; maybe TRBD1 (5 bases). Trimming removed 5 bases at V and 2 bases at J, with 12 bases between. In germline, CDR1 is MNHNY, CDR2 SVGAGI (reference sequence). The CDR3 is made up of 14 amino acids.

The CDR3 here is CASSLFKRTGELFF. The CDR3 DNA follows: TGTGCCAGCAGTTTGTTCAAGCGGACCGGGGAGCTGTTTTTT. The chain has TRBV27 and TRBJ2-2; possible D gene TRBD2, 5 bases. Trimming took off 3 bases at V and 5 bases at J, with 10 bases between the two ends. Germline V CDR1 and CDR2: MNHEY, SMNVEV (reference sequence). The CDR3 is 14 amino acids.

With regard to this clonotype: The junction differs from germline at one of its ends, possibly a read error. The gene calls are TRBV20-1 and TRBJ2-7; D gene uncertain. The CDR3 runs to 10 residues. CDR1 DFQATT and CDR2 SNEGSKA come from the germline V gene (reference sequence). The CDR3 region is CSARWNEQYF. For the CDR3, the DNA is TGCAGCGCTAGATGGAACGAGCAGTACTTC.

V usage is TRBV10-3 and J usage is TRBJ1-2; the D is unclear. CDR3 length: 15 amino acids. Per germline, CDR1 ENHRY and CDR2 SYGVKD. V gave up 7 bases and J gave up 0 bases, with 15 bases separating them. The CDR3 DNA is TGTGCCATCACCCCCCGGTACAGAGCTAACTATGGCTACACCTTC. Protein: CAITPRYRANYGYTF.

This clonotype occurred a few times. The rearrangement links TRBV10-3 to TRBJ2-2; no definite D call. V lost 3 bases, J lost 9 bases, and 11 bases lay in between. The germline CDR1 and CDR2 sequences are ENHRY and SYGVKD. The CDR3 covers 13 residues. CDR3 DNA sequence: TGTGCCATCAGTGATCAGCGAGGAAGGGAGCTGTTTTTT. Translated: CAISDQRGRELFF.

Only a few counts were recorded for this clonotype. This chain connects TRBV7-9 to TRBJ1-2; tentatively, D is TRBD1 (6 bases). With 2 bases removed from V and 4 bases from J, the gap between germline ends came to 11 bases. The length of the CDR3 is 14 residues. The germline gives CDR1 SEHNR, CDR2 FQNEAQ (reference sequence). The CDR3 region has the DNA TGTGCCAGCAGCTTACCCGGACAGCTCTATGGCTACACCTTC. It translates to CASSLPGQLYGYTF.

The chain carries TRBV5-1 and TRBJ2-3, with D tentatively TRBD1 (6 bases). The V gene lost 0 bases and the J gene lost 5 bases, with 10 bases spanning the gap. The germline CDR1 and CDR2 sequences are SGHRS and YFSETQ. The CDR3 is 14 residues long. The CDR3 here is CASSLGEGVDTQYF. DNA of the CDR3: TGCGCCAGCAGCTTGGGTGAGGGGGTAGATACGCAGTATTTT.

CDR3 in amino acids: CASAQGGGLYNEQFF. The CDR3 coding sequence is TGTGCCAGCGCCCAGGGTGGGGGGCTTTACAATGAGCAGTTCTTC. The V and J genes are TRBV5-5 and TRBJ2-1; possibly TRBD1 or TRBD2 for D (6 bases each). The CDR3 runs to 15 residues. Germline V CDR1 and CDR2: SGHKS, YYEKEE (reference sequence). Trimming took off 7 bases at V and 4 bases at J, with 18 bases between the two ends.

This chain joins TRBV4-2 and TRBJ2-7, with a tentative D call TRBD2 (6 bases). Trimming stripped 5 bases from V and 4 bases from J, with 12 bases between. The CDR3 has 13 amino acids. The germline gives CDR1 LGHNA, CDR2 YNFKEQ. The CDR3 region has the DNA TGTGCCAGCAGCGGCGGGGAAGTTTACGAGCAGTACTTC. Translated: CASSGGEVYEQYF.

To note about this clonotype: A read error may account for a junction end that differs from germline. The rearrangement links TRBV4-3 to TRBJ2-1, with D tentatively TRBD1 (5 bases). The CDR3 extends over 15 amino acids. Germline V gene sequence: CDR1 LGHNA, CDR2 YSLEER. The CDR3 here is CASSQDTGSYNERFF. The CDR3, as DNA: TGCGCCAGCAGCCAAGATACAGGTTCCTACAATGAGCGGTTCTTC.

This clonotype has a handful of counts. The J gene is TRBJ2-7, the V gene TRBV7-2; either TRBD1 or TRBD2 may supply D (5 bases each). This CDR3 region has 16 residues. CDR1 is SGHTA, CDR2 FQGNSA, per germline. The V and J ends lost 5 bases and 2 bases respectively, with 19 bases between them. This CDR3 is CASSPGDGGKTYEQYF. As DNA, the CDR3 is TGTGCCAGCAGCCCCGGGGATGGGGGAAAGACCTACGAGCAGTACTTC.

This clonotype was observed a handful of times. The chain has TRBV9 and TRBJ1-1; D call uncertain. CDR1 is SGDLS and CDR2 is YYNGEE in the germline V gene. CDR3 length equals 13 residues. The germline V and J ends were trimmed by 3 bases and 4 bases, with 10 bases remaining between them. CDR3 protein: CASSARTVTEAFF. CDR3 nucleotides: TGTGCCAGCAGCGCCAGGACTGTCACTGAAGCTTTCTTT.

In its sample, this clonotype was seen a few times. DNA for the CDR3: TGTGCCACTGTGATTGGACTAAGCGGGGGGAGCCCAGATACGCAGTATTTT. Translation: CATVIGLSGGSPDTQYF. The chain carries TRBV6-2 or TRBV6-3 and TRBJ2-3; 9 bases align to TRBD2. Germline assignment: CDR1 MNHEY and CDR2 SVGEGT. V dropped 10 bases and J dropped 4; count of bases not matched to a gene: 18. The CDR3 length is 17 residues.

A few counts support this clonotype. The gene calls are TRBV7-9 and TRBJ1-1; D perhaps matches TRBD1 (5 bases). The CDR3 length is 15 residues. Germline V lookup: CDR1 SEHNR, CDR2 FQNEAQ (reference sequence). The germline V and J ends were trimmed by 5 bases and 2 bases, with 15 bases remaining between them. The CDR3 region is CASSAVAGINTEAFF. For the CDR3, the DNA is TGTGCCAGCAGCGCGGTGGCAGGGATAAACACTGAAGCTTTCTTT.

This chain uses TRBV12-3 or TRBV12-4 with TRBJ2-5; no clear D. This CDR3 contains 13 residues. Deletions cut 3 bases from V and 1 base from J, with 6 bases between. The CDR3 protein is CASSFVAQETQYF. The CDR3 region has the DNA TGTGCCAGCAGTTTCGTGGCCCAAGAGACCCAGTACTTC.

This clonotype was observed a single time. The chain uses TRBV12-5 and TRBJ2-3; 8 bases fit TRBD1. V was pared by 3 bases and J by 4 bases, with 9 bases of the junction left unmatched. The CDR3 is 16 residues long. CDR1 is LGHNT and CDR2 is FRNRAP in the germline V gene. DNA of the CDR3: TGTGCTAGTGGTTTCTCCGGACAGGGTGGTCCAGATACGCAGTATTTT. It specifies CASGFSGQGGPDTQYF.

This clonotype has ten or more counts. CDR3 region: CASSEVYIQYF. In DNA form, the CDR3 reads TGTGCCAGCAGTGAAGTTTACATTCAGTACTTC. The rearrangement joins TRBV6-1 to TRBJ2-4; D is ambiguous. There are 11 residues in the CDR3. From germline, CDR1 is MNHNS and CDR2 SASEGT. V gave up 1 base and J gave up 8 bases, with 3 bases separating them.

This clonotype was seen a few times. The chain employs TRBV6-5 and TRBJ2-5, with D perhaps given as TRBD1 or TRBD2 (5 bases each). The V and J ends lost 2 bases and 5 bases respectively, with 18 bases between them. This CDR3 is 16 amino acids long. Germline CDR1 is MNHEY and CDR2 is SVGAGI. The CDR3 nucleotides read TGTGCCAGCAGTTACCCCGTTGGGGGAACGGAGGAGACCCAGTACTTC. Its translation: CASSYPVGGTEETQYF.

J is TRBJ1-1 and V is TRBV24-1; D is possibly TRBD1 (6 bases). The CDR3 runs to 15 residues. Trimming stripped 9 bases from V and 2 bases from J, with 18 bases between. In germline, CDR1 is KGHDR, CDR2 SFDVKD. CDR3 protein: CATRSAQGKNTEAFF. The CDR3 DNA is TGTGCCACCCGTAGCGCACAGGGCAAAAACACTGAAGCTTTCTTT.

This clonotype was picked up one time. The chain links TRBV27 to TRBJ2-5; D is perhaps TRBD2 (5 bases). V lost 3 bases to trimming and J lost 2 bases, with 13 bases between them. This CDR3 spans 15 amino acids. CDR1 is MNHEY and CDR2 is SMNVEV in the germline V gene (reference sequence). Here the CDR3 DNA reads TGTGCCAGCAGTTTTAGGCGGGCCCAGCAAGAGACCCAGTACTTC. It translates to CASSFRRAQQETQYF.

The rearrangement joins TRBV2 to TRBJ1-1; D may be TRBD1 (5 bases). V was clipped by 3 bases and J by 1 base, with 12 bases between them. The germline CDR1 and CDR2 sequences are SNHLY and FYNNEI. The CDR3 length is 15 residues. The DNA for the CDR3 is TGTGCCAGCAGTGAGGGACCCCCTCAGAACACTGAAGCTTTCTTT. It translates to CASSEGPPQNTEAFF.

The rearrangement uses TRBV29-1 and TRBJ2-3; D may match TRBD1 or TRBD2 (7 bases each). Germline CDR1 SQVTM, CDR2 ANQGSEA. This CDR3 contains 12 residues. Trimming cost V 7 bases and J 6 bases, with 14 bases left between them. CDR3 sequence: CSARGGDDTQYF. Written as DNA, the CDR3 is TGCAGCGCCAGGGGGGGTGACGATACGCAGTATTTT.

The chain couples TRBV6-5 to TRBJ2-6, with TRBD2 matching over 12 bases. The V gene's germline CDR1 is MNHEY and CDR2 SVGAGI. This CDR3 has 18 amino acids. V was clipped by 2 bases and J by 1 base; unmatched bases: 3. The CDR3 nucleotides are TGTGCCAGCAGTTACCCTAGCGGGGGGGGTTCTGGGGCCAACGTCCTGACTTTC. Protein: CASSYPSGGGSGANVLTF.

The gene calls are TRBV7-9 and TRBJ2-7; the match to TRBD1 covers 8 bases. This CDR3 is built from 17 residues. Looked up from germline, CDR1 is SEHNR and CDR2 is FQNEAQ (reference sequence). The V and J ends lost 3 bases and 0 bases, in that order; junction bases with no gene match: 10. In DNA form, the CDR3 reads TGTGCCAGCAGCTTGCCCCGGACAGGGTGGGGCTCCTACGAGCAGTACTTC. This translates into CASSLPRTGWGSYEQYF.

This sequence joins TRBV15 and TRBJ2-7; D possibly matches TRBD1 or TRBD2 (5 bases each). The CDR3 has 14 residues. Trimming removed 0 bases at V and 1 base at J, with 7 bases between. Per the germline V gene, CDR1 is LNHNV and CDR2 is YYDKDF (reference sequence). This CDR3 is CATSRDGGSYEQYF. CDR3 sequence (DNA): TGTGCCACCAGCAGAGATGGGGGTTCCTACGAGCAGTACTTC.

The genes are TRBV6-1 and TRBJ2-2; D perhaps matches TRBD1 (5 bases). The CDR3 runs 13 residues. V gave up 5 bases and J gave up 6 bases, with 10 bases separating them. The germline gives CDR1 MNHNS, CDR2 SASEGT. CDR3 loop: CASSSGFAGELFF. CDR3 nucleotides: TGTGCCAGCAGTTCAGGGTTCGCCGGGGAGCTGTTTTTT.

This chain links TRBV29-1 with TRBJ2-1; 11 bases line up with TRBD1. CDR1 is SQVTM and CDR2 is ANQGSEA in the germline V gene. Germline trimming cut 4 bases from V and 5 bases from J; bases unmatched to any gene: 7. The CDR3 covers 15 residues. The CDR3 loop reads CSVARRGQGDNEQFF. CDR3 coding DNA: TGCAGCGTTGCCCGTCGGGGACAGGGGGACAATGAGCAGTTCTTC.

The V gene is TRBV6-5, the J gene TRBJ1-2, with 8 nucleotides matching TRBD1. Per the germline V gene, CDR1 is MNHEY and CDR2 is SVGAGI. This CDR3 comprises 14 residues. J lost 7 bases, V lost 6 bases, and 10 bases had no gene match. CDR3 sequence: CASSRDRLQGGYTF. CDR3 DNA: TGTGCCAGCAGCCGGGACAGGCTACAGGGTGGCTACACCTTC.

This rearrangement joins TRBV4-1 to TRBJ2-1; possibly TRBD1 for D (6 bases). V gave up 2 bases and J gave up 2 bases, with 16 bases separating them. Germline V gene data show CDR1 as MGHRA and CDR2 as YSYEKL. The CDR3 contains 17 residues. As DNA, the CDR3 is TGCGCCAGCAGCCAATCCCCCCTCCGGGACACCTACAATGAGCAGTTCTTC. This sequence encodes CASSQSPLRDTYNEQFF.

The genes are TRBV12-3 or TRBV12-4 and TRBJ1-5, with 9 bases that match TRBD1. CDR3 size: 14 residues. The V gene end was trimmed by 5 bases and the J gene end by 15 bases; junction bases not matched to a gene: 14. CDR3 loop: CASSPGQGPLRTHF. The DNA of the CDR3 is TGTGCCAGCAGTCCCGGACAGGGGCCCTTAAGAACGCATTTT.